Following are 16 T cell receptor beta chains from one sample sequenced in a study of T-cell reconstitution after alpha-beta-depleted transplantation in children. As it was prepared, the TCRbeta library received unique molecular identifiers. TCRdb passed the PCR reads through MiXCR, listing each CDR3 protein once. The repertoire includes hundreds of thousands of distinct CDR3 sequences, under 9.5% of them detected once, and 5.5% to 8% sits in the top ten. The specimen comprised PBMCs from the stem cell graft donor, sampled from the stem cell graft. Receptors originate from a human donor who donated a stem cell graft to a child with acute lymphoblastic leukemia.

This chain uses TRBV9 with TRBJ2-3; 10 bases are a match to TRBD2. This CDR3 contains 15 residues. Losses at the gene ends were 3 bases for V and 3 bases for J; bases not matched to a gene: 4. Per the germline V gene, CDR1 is SGDLS and CDR2 is YYNGEE. Here the CDR3 DNA reads TGTGCCAGCAGCGACACTAGCGGGGAAACAGATACGCAGTATTTT. Translation: CASSDTSGETDTQYF. The full variable domain, completed using reference TRBV9 and TRBJ2-3, is DSGVTQTPKHLITATGQRVTLRCSPRSGDLSVYWYQQSLDQGLQFLIQYYNGEERAKGNILERFSAQQFPDLHSELNLSSLELGDSALYFCASSDTSGETDTQYFGPGTRLTVL.

This chain joins TRBV27 and TRBJ1-2; D unresolved. CDR1 and CDR2 from the germline V gene are MNHEY and SMNVEV (reference sequence). CDR3 length: 13 amino acids. Trimming took 6 bases from V and 7 from J, leaving 15 bases between them. The CDR3 nucleotides read TGTGCCAGCAGCAAAGGAGTGGCGGGTGGCTACACCTTC. This codes for CASSKGVAGGYTF.

This clonotype was recorded a few times. The chain carries TRBV5-1 and TRBJ2-2; D is tentatively TRBD1 or TRBD2 (5 bases each). The CDR3 length is 16 residues. Germline V lookup: CDR1 SGHRS, CDR2 YFSETQ. V dropped 4 bases and J dropped 0 bases, with 13 bases sitting between them. CDR3 in amino acids: CASSLRDGSNTGELFF. Written as DNA, the CDR3 is TGCGCCAGCAGCCTCCGGGACGGGTCGAACACCGGGGAGCTGTTTTTT.

This clonotype has just a few counts. The V and J genes are TRBV3-1 and TRBJ1-2; D remains unclear. The CDR3 has 12 residues. V was clipped by 0 bases and J by 9 bases, with 8 bases between them. In germline, CDR1 is LGHDT, CDR2 YNNKEL (reference sequence). CDR3 bases: TGTGCCAGCAGCCAAGATGCGGGGAGCTACACCTTC. Protein: CASSQDAGSYTF.

The chain is built from TRBV5-6 and TRBJ2-5; D is uncertain. Trimming shortened V by 4 bases and J by 1 base, and 11 bases separated the two germline ends. CDR1 and CDR2 (germline): SGHDT, YYEEEE. The CDR3 spans 14 residues. DNA of the CDR3: TGTGCCAGCAGCCTCGACACTATCCAAGAGACCCAGTACTTC. Its translation is CASSLDTIQETQYF.

There are a few counts of this clonotype. This rearrangement joins TRBV2 to TRBJ2-1, with 10 positions matching TRBD2. There are 14 residues in the CDR3. Germline CDR1 reads SNHLY; CDR2 reads FYNNEI. V gave up 2 bases and J gave up 10 bases; unmatched junction bases: 5. CDR3 region: CASSESGGAGEQFF. CDR3 bases: TGTGCCAGCAGTGAAAGCGGGGGGGCTGGCGAGCAGTTCTTC.

V usage is TRBV20-1 and J usage is TRBJ2-3; 9 bases fit TRBD2. CDR3 size: 14 residues. Germline V gene data show CDR1 as DFQATT and CDR2 as SNEGSKA (reference sequence). J gave up 2 bases and V 3 bases, and 3 bases lay outside the gene matches. CDR3 sequence (DNA): TGCAGTGCTAGGCGGGGGGGACTCACAGATACGCAGTATTTT. Protein product: CSARRGGLTDTQYF.

This clonotype occurred a few times. The chain carries TRBV6-1 and TRBJ2-1; a weak D match, TRBD2 (6 bases). There are 15 residues in the CDR3. The V and J ends lost 5 bases and 0 bases respectively, with 11 bases between them. Germline CDR1 reads MNHNS; CDR2 reads SASEGT. The CDR3 coding sequence is TGTGCCAGCAGTAGGGAGGTTAGCTCCTACAATGAGCAGTTCTTC. This encodes CASSREVSSYNEQFF.

Only a few counts were recorded for this clonotype. The V and J genes are TRBV18 and TRBJ1-1; no firm D call. The CDR3 is 14 amino acids. From germline, CDR1 is KGHSH and CDR2 LQKENI. With 0 bases removed from V and 4 bases from J, the gap between germline ends came to 9 bases. The CDR3 loop reads CASSPPLQITEAFF. The CDR3 DNA is TGTGCCAGCTCACCACCGTTGCAGATCACTGAAGCTTTCTTT. The full variable domain, its missing parts supplied by reference TRBV18 and TRBJ1-1, is NAGVMQNPRHLVRRRGQEARLRCSPMKGHSHVYWYRQLPEEGLKFMVYLQKENIIDESGMPKERFSAEFPKEGPSILRIQQVVRGDSAAYFCASSPPLQITEAFFGQGTRLTVV.

As for this clonotype: A single base separates this from a much larger clone, so it may be a read error. The rearrangement joins TRBV21-1 to TRBJ1-1; the D call in the table, TRBD1, was not verified against the DNA. TRBV21-1 is tagged as a pseudogene. The CDR3 covers 16 residues. The CDR3 loop is CVSSKVSALMNTEAFF. Written as DNA, the CDR3 is TGTGTCAGCAGCAAAGTGTCCGCACTCATGAACACTGAAGCTTTCTTT.

V gene TRBV20-1 combines with J gene TRBJ1-1; TRBD1 might be the D (5 bases). Germline CDR1 DFQATT, CDR2 SNEGSKA (reference sequence). The CDR3 consists of 16 residues. Trimming stripped 6 bases from V and 4 bases from J, with 24 bases between. CDR3 residues: CSAMGLPTEMGTEAFF. Written as DNA, the CDR3 is TGCAGTGCCATGGGACTGCCGACAGAAATGGGCACTGAAGCTTTCTTT.

This clonotype was observed a few times. The V call is TRBV20-1, the J call TRBJ2-7, with 8 positions matching TRBD1. The CDR3 runs to 13 residues. After removal of 3 bases from V and 5 bases from J, the junction contained 6 bases not matched to a gene. Germline-derived CDR1 and CDR2 are DFQATT and SNEGSKA (reference sequence). CDR3 amino acids: CSASGTGPDEQYF. Written as DNA, the CDR3 is TGCAGTGCTAGTGGGACAGGCCCTGACGAGCAGTACTTC.

In its sample, this clonotype was seen many times. The chain uses TRBV6-5 and TRBJ1-1; possibly TRBD1 for D (5 bases). Looked up from germline, CDR1 is MNHEY and CDR2 is SVGAGI. V gave up 2 bases and J gave up 4 bases, with 11 bases separating them. The CDR3 runs 14 residues. DNA for the CDR3: TGTGCCAGCAGTTACAAGGGGTTCGGCACTGAAGCTTTCTTT. Protein sequence: CASSYKGFGTEAFF.

The chain is built from TRBV12-3 or TRBV12-4 and TRBJ1-5; D perhaps matches TRBD1 (5 bases). V lost 4 bases, J lost 3 bases, and 13 bases lay in between. The CDR3 is made up of 15 amino acids. The chain's CDR3 is CASSSPQGFNQPQHF. The CDR3 bases are TGTGCCAGCAGTTCCCCGCAGGGTTTCAATCAGCCCCAGCATTTT.

This clonotype was detected ten times or more. V usage is TRBV18 and J usage is TRBJ2-3; 10 bases fit TRBD2. The junction had 8 bases not matched to a gene; V was cut back by 2 bases and J by 3 bases. This CDR3 is built from 17 residues. Germline assignment: CDR1 KGHSH and CDR2 LQKENI. The CDR3 spells CASSPRRSGGYTDTQYF. The CDR3 DNA is TGTGCCAGCTCACCAAGACGTAGCGGGGGGTATACAGATACGCAGTATTTT. The variable domain in full, with the rest retrieved from reference TRBV18 and TRBJ2-3, is NAGVMQNPRHLVRRRGQEARLRCSPMKGHSHVYWYRQLPEEGLKFMVYLQKENIIDESGMPKERFSAEFPKEGPSILRIQQVVRGDSAAYFCASSPRRSGGYTDTQYFGPGTRLTVL.

This chain joins TRBV7-2 and TRBJ2-2; D is perhaps TRBD2 (5 bases). The V end lost 5 bases, the J end lost 5 bases, and 9 bases lay between the germline ends. CDR1 and CDR2 from the germline V gene are SGHTA and FQGNSA. The length of the CDR3 is 13 residues. CDR3 nucleotides: TGTGCCAGCAGCGACTATGGGACCGGGGAGCTGTTTTTT. It translates to CASSDYGTGELFF.